This is a list of T cell receptor beta chains from one sample in a study of CXCR3-negative and CXCR3-positive naive CD8 T cells. TCRdb re-called the 5' RACE reads and shows each CDR3 protein once, DNA omitted. The table lists 6,500 to 7,500 distinct CDR3 sequences. Material for sequencing was naive CXCR3- CD8+ T cells from blood. The receptors were sampled from a human donor in good health. Some clones in this sample may be carry-over from other donors' samples. CDR3s include the opening cysteine and the closing phenylalanine or tryptophan. The order of the fields is J gene, clone size, V gene, CDR3 protein. A clone size is listed for some rows: how often the clone was seen (once, few, many), or a class if it is expanded.

>TRBJ2-3|.|TRBV5-1
CASSPTMTPVADTQYF
>TRBJ2-2|.|TRBV28
CASSPGTAGVANTGELFF
>TRBJ1-1|.|TRBV29-1
CVLTDYTEAFF
>TRBJ2-7|.|TRBV25-1
CASRDEGNTYEQYF
>TRBJ2-1|.|TRBV9
CASTNSGDSYNEQFF
>TRBJ1-1|.|TRBV5-1
CASSDEDRITEAFF
>TRBJ2-7|medium-sized|TRBV29-1
CSVLQDYEQYF
>TRBJ2-7|medium-sized|TRBV29-1
CSVTTGYEQYF
>TRBJ1-5|medium-sized|TRBV28
CASIPRGGSGQPQHF
>TRBJ2-1|.|TRBV7-9
CASSLMKVGSYNEQFF
>TRBJ2-5|medium-sized|TRBV29-1
CSVVWTGVNQETQYF
>TRBJ1-5|.|TRBV7-9
CASSYSVGEPQPQHF
>TRBJ2-1|medium-sized|TRBV20-1
CAPPLPSLYNEQFF
>TRBJ2-7|medium-sized|TRBV29-1
CSAGTGGPYEQYF
>TRBJ1-1|.|TRBV5-4
CASSPPGQGSTEAFF
>TRBJ2-2|medium-sized|TRBV28
CASSPPWVRAGNTGELFF
>TRBJ2-7|medium-sized|TRBV5-1
CASSWGRTDSLTEQYF
>TRBJ1-5|medium-sized|TRBV6-1
CASRKVEVPNQPQHF
>TRBJ2-3|medium-sized|TRBV20-1
CSARATSGATDTQYF
>TRBJ2-7|.|TRBV29-1
CSVVPVTSGCYEQYF
>TRBJ2-7|.|TRBV21-1
CASSKVRDSYEQYF
>TRBJ2-1|.|TRBV12-3/TRBV12-4
CASTQGLAGFQDEQFF